The present entry profiles one T cell receptor (beta chain) with its context. The antigen is not known. This sample is part of a study of cytomegalovirus exposure and HLA in healthy donors. Broader study findings: TRBV6-2, TRBV6-3 and some other V segments were excluded as indistinguishable. Previously analyzed data showed that most TCR beta V segments were productive at a frequency of about 87% or about 30%.

Use of 60 Vbeta and 13 Jbeta primers characterized the PCR. TCRdb keeps only in-frame clones here, not all; method: immunoSEQ multiplex PCR. This table holds 150,000 to 200,000 clones, around 77% found once. V dropped 1 base and J dropped 5; count of bases not matched to a gene: 10. The CDR3 extends over 16 amino acids. Germline loops: CDR1 MNHEY, CDR2 SVGAGI. The J gene is TRBJ2-7, the V gene TRBV6-5; 8 nucleotides align to TRBD1. The clonotype comes from a man aged 55 to 69 in good health and CMV-seronegative. The specimen was PBMCs. CDR3 nucleotides: TGTGCCAGCAGTTACTTGGAAACAGGGGGAGTCAACGAGCAGTACTTC. Amino acid sequence: CASSYLETGGVNEQYF.